The 32 T cell receptor beta chains given below trace back to one sample, sequenced in a study of shared clonotypes between healthy human individuals. Sequencing was performed with immunoSEQ multiplex PCR; in TCRdb, only in-frame clones are kept and a portion is missing. The data contain 1.4 million to 1.5 million clones, over 95% of them singletons. The sequencing sample was made of naive CD4+ T cells sorted from blood. As to subset: CD45RA+ positively selected. Receptors originate from a young man in good health.

The chain joins TRBV27 to TRBJ1-2, with 7 bases fitting TRBD1. V trimming: 6 bases; J trimming: 2 bases; junction bases outside the gene matches: 12. This CDR3 spans 16 amino acids. Germline V CDR1 and CDR2: MNHEY, SMNVEV (reference sequence). CDR3 region: CASSPDRTPSNYGYTF. CDR3 bases: TGTGCCAGCAGCCCGGACAGGACACCATCGAACTATGGCTACACCTTC.

CDR3 amino acids: CASSSQPHALYGYTF. The CDR3 nucleotides are TGTGCCAGCAGCAGCCAGCCTCATGCCCTCTATGGCTACACCTTC. The chain couples TRBV5-8 to TRBJ1-2; D gene unclear. Per germline, CDR1 SGHTS and CDR2 YDEGEE. CDR3 length: 15 amino acids. Trimming left V 4 bases short and J 4 bases short, with 17 bases between.

The rearrangement joins TRBV28 to TRBJ1-1, with 7 bases lining up with TRBD1. The CDR3 is 19 residues long. The V gene's germline CDR1 is MDHEN and CDR2 SYDVKM. V dropped 3 bases and J dropped 7; count of bases not matched to a gene: 23. As DNA, the CDR3 is TGTGCCAGCAGTTTCAAGATAAAGGCAGGGGGGTCTCTCCACATTGAAGCTTTCTTT. Its protein product is CASSFKIKAGGSLHIEAFF.

The rearrangement uses TRBV29-1 and TRBJ1-4, with 8 positions matching TRBD1. This CDR3 has 13 amino acids. Germline assignment: CDR1 SQVTM and CDR2 ANQGSEA. V lost 7 bases and J lost 8; bases outside the gene matches: 9. CDR3 bases: TGCAGCGGTACCGGGACAGGTTCCGAAAAACTGTTTTTT. The encoded protein is CSGTGTGSEKLFF.

The chain has TRBV4-1 and TRBJ2-3; TRBD1 matches 9 bases. The CDR3 has 16 residues. Germline V gives CDR1 MGHRA, CDR2 YSYEKL. V shed 5 bases and J 4 bases; nucleotides not matched to a gene: 10. The CDR3: CASSLTGGAWADTQYF. In DNA form, the CDR3 reads TGCGCCAGCAGCTTAACAGGGGGCGCTTGGGCAGATACGCAGTATTTT.

This clone was detected only once. This chain connects TRBV28 to TRBJ2-7; 7 nucleotides align to TRBD1. The CDR3 covers 14 residues. V lost 5 bases and J lost 4; bases outside the gene matches: 8. Germline V gene sequence: CDR1 MDHEN, CDR2 SYDVKM. CDR3: CASSPGQNRYEQYF. The DNA for the CDR3 is TGTGCCAGCAGTCCGGGACAGAACCGGTACGAGCAGTACTTC.

V usage is TRBV30 and J usage is TRBJ2-2; no clear D gene. Germline lookup yields CDR1 GTSNPN and CDR2 SVGIG (reference sequence). The ends were cut back, 0 bases at V and 1 base at J, with 9 bases in the middle. This CDR3 is 15 amino acids long. The CDR3 nucleotides are TGTGCCTGGAGTGTTCTAGTGGGGAACACCGGGGAGCTGTTTTTT. Amino acid sequence: CAWSVLVGNTGELFF.

The V gene is TRBV6-1, the J gene TRBJ2-1, with 7 bases lining up with TRBD2. The germline gives CDR1 MNHNS, CDR2 SASEGT. With V trimmed by 4 bases and J by 14 bases, 11 bases remained unmatched. This CDR3 has 13 amino acids. CDR3: CASSATGEGSKFF. The CDR3 DNA sequence: TGTGCCAGCAGTGCCACGGGGGAGGGGAGTAAGTTCTTC.

The gene calls are TRBV29-1 and TRBJ2-1, with D tentatively TRBD1 or TRBD2 (6 bases each). This CDR3 comprises 13 residues. Germline CDR1 reads SQVTM; CDR2 reads ANQGSEA. Trimming removed 5 bases at V and 7 bases at J, with 15 bases between. The CDR3 coding sequence is TGCAGCGTTACTGGGGGGCGGATAAATGAGCAGTTCTTC. This translates into CSVTGGRINEQFF.

The chain employs TRBV4-1 and TRBJ2-3; D remains unclear. CDR1 MGHRA and CDR2 YSYEKL come from the germline V gene. The CDR3 has 13 residues. Trimming took off 5 bases at V and 2 bases at J, with 8 bases between the two ends. CDR3 DNA: TGCGCCAGCAGCTCCCCCCACACAGATACGCAGTATTTT. This translates into CASSSPHTDTQYF.

The chain carries TRBV2 and TRBJ2-7, with a possible D match to TRBD2 (5 bases). This CDR3 comprises 13 residues. The V gene lost 6 bases and the J gene lost 0 bases, with 9 bases spanning the gap. Germline CDR1 SNHLY, CDR2 FYNNEI. The chain's CDR3 is CASRVDFSYEQYF. CDR3 DNA sequence: TGTGCCAGCAGGGTGGACTTCTCCTACGAGCAGTACTTC.

Turning to this clone: Additional DNA sequences in this sample encode the identical CDR3. The rearrangement joins TRBV5-1 to TRBJ2-2; D gene uncertain. CDR1 is SGHRS and CDR2 is YFSETQ in the germline V gene. V lost 4 bases and J lost 3, with 7 bases in between. This CDR3 comprises 13 residues. The CDR3 DNA reads TGCGCCAGCAGCCCGACTGACACCGGGGAGCTGTTTTTT. Translating it yields CASSPTDTGELFF. Combining the CDR3 with reference TRBV5-1 and TRBJ2-2 gives the whole variable domain KAGVTQTPRYLIKTRGQQVTLSCSPISGHRSVSWYQQTPGQGLQFLFEYFSETQRNKGNFPGRFSGRQFSNSRSEMNVSTLELGDSALYLCASSPTDTGELFFGEGSRLTVL.

This chain links TRBV28 with TRBJ2-6; 7 nucleotides match TRBD1. Looked up from germline, CDR1 is MDHEN and CDR2 is SYDVKM. V was clipped by 6 bases and J by 3 bases; unmatched bases: 2. CDR3 length: 14 amino acids. The CDR3 nucleotides read TGTGCCAGCAGGACAGGGTTTGGGGCCAACGTCCTGACTTTC. Translation gives CASRTGFGANVLTF.

The rearrangement uses TRBV7-2 and TRBJ2-7; D gene uncertain. The CDR3 extends over 12 amino acids. Germline V gene data show CDR1 as SGHTA and CDR2 as FQGNSA. V was cut by 5 bases and J by 5 bases, with 10 bases left in between. CDR3 nucleotides: TGTGCCAGCAGCCCTAGACCCCACGAGCAGTACTTC. Its translation is CASSPRPHEQYF.

The V and J genes are TRBV4-3 and TRBJ1-5; 8 nucleotides line up with TRBD1. The CDR3 length is 13 residues. Unmatched junction bases numbered 3, after V lost 4 bases and J lost 7 bases. Germline lookup yields CDR1 LGHNA and CDR2 YSLEER. For the CDR3, the DNA is TGCGCCAGCAGCCCACGACAGGGGCAGCCCCAGCATTTT. Protein: CASSPRQGQPQHF.

The CDR3 nucleotides are TGTGCCAGCAGCCAACTATCACAGGGGCACCAAGAGACCCAGTACTTC. Amino acids: CASSQLSQGHQETQYF. This chain connects TRBV7-9 to TRBJ2-5, with TRBD1 identical over 7 bases. In germline, CDR1 is SEHNR, CDR2 FQNEAQ (reference sequence). The CDR3 runs to 16 residues. The V segment lost 5 bases and the J segment 0 bases; nucleotides outside the gene matches: 9.

This chain links TRBV28 with TRBJ2-2; D gene unclear. Germline CDR1 is MDHEN and CDR2 is SYDVKM. The CDR3 covers 13 residues. The germline V and J ends were trimmed by 2 bases and 0 bases, with 1 base remaining between them. The CDR3 nucleotides are TGTGCCAGCAGTTTACCGAACACCGGGGAGCTGTTTTTT. It yields the protein CASSLPNTGELFF.

The rearrangement links TRBV10-3 to TRBJ1-3; unclear D gene. CDR3 length equals 13 residues. Per germline, CDR1 ENHRY and CDR2 SYGVKD. Trimming shortened V by 7 bases and J by 1 base, and 8 bases separated the two germline ends. This CDR3 is CAIKSGSGNTIYF. CDR3 in DNA: TGTGCCATCAAGTCGGGATCTGGAAACACCATATATTTT.

The chain employs TRBV19 and TRBJ1-5; D gene unclear. The V end was cut by 3 bases, the J end by 6 bases, with 21 bases between. The germline gives CDR1 LNHDA, CDR2 SQIVND (reference sequence). The CDR3 is made up of 17 amino acids. Here the CDR3 DNA reads TGTGCCAGTAGTATCCGCCCTGTCTCCGCGGCAAGTCAGCCCCAGCATTTT. It codes for CASSIRPVSAASQPQHF.

This chain joins TRBV7-6 and TRBJ2-1; D remains unclear. CDR1 is SGHVS, CDR2 FNYEAQ, per germline. Between the trimmed V and J ends, which lost 4 bases and 7 bases, there was a span of 17 bases. The CDR3 extends over 15 amino acids. The CDR3 protein is CASSSEFRGLNEQFF. The CDR3 DNA follows: TGTGCCAGCAGCTCCGAATTCCGAGGTTTGAATGAGCAGTTCTTC.

The CDR3 is CASSVTVGTGELFF. DNA of the CDR3: TGTGCCAGCAGCGTAACAGTGGGCACCGGGGAGCTGTTTTTT. The chain has TRBV9 and TRBJ2-2; D is uncertain. This CDR3 is 14 amino acids long. The germline gives CDR1 SGDLS, CDR2 YYNGEE. Trimming removed 1 base from V and 4 bases from J, with 8 bases in between.

The chain employs TRBV30 and TRBJ1-5, with D possibly matching TRBD1 (6 bases). With 3 bases removed from V and 7 bases from J, the gap between germline ends came to 13 bases. Germline V gene sequence: CDR1 GTSNPN, CDR2 SVGIG (reference sequence). The CDR3 totals 13 residues. The CDR3 reads CAWSLKGTQPQHF. For the CDR3, the DNA is TGTGCCTGGAGCTTAAAGGGGACACAGCCCCAGCATTTT.

The chain employs TRBV15 and TRBJ2-5; D may match TRBD1 or TRBD2 (5 bases each). V was pared by 5 bases and J by 4 bases, with 11 bases between. The CDR3 contains 13 residues. Germline V gives CDR1 LNHNV, CDR2 YYDKDF (reference sequence). This CDR3 reads CATSSGTGETQYF. The CDR3 DNA reads TGTGCCACCAGCTCTGGGACGGGAGAGACCCAGTACTTC.

This chain uses TRBV7-6 with TRBJ1-1; D is undetermined. V lost 2 bases to trimming and J lost 4 bases, with 17 bases between them. Germline values: CDR1 SGHVS, CDR2 FNYEAQ. The CDR3 consists of 16 residues. CDR3 bases: TGTGCCAGCAGCTTAATACAGATCGCCGTGGGCACTGAAGCTTTCTTT. This sequence encodes CASSLIQIAVGTEAFF.

The chain employs TRBV7-3 and TRBJ2-2, with 7 bases fitting TRBD2. This CDR3 comprises 16 residues. The germline V gene encodes CDR1 SGHTA and CDR2 FQGTGA. J lost 3 bases, V lost 2 bases, and 6 bases had no gene match. CDR3 sequence (DNA): TGTGCCAGCAGCTTATTGGGTGGGAGGGACACCGGGGAGCTGTTTTTT. Translated: CASSLLGGRDTGELFF.

The V and J genes are TRBV7-9 and TRBJ1-4; D remains unclear. The V and J ends lost 2 bases and 8 bases respectively, with 6 bases between them. Germline V CDR1 and CDR2: SEHNR, FQNEAQ (reference sequence). The CDR3 totals 12 residues. The CDR3 DNA is TGTGCCAGCAGCTTACTAGGAGAAAAACTGTTTTTT. Translated: CASSLLGEKLFF.

As to this clone: Germline and junction disagree at one end, which may indicate a read error. The chain has TRBV5-4 and TRBJ2-7; D may be TRBD1 (5 bases). The CDR3 length is 15 residues. CDR1 SGHNT and CDR2 YYREEE come from the germline V gene (reference sequence). The chain's CDR3 is CASSQGDRLSYEQYF. The CDR3 DNA reads as TGCGCCAGCAGCCAAGGAGACAGACTCTCCTACGAGCAGTACTTC.

The rearrangement links TRBV18 to TRBJ2-1, with 8 bases identical to TRBD2. Trimming took 6 bases from V and 8 from J; bases not matched to a gene: 12. Germline-derived CDR1 and CDR2 are KGHSH and LQKENI. This CDR3 is built from 15 residues. CDR3 sequence: CASSPPGTSYDEQFF. As DNA, the CDR3 is TGTGCCAGCTCTCCCCCCGGGACTAGTTACGATGAGCAGTTCTTC.

As concerns this clone: The sample carries other DNA sequences with the same CDR3. The genes are TRBV9 and TRBJ2-1; D gene unclear. The CDR3 extends over 12 amino acids. V was shortened by 5 bases and J by 16 bases, with 19 bases between the two germline ends. The V gene's germline CDR1 is SGDLS and CDR2 YYNGEE. The CDR3 here is CASSREAGETFF. The CDR3 bases are TGTGCCAGCAGTAGAGAAGCAGGAGAGACTTTCTTC. The full variable domain, in which reference TRBV9 and TRBJ2-1 provide the parts outside the CDR3, is DSGVTQTPKHLITATGQRVTLRCSPRSGDLSVYWYQQSLDQGLQFLIQYYNGEERAKGNILERFSAQQFPDLHSELNLSSLELGDSALYFCASSREAGETFFGPGTRLTVL.

The V call is TRBV9, the J call TRBJ2-7, with TRBD2 matching over 8 bases. Per germline, CDR1 SGDLS and CDR2 YYNGEE. V was clipped by 3 bases and J by 3 bases; unmatched bases: 8. The CDR3 sequence is 15 residues long. The CDR3 nucleotides are TGTGCCAGCAGCGCCCTCAGCGGGAGAATCTACGAGCAGTACTTC. This translates into CASSALSGRIYEQYF.

The CDR3 DNA sequence: TGTGCCAGCAGCTTAGCGGGTGACGGGGAGCTGTTTTTT. Protein sequence: CASSLAGDGELFF. This chain joins TRBV7-8 and TRBJ2-2; D remains ambiguous. Germline CDR1 SGHVS, CDR2 FQNEAQ. The CDR3 spans 13 residues. V was cut by 0 bases and J by 7 bases, with 6 bases left in between.

The gene calls are TRBV10-3 and TRBJ2-3, with 9 bases identical to TRBD2. The V and J ends lost 6 bases and 3 bases, in that order; junction bases with no gene match: 7. Germline V gene data show CDR1 as ENHRY and CDR2 as SYGVKD. The CDR3 runs 15 residues. The chain's CDR3 is CAIREPTSGTDTQYF. CDR3 bases: TGTGCCATCAGGGAACCGACTAGCGGTACAGATACGCAGTATTTT.